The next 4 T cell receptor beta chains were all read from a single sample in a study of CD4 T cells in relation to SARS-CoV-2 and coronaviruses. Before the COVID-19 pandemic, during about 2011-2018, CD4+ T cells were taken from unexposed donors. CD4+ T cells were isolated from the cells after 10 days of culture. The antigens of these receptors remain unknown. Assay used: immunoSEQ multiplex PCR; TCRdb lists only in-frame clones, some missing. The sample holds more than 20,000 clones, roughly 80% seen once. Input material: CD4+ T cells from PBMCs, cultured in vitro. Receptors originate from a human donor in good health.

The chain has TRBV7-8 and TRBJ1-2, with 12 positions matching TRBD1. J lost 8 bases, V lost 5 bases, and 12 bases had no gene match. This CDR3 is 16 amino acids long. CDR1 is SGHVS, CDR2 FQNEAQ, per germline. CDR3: CASSPRDRGLLGGYTF. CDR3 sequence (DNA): TGTGCCAGCAGCCCCCGGGACAGGGGGCTTTTAGGAGGCTACACCTTC.

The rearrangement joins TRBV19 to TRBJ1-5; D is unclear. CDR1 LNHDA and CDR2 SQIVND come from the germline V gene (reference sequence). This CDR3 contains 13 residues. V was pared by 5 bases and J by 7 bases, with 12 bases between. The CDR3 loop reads CASSAQSRQPQHF. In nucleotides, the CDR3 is TGTGCCAGTAGTGCACAATCACGCCAGCCCCAGCATTTT.

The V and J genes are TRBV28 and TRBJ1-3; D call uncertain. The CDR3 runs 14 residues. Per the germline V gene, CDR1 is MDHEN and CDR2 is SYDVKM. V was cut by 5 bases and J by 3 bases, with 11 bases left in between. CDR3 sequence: CASSPTHSGNTIYF. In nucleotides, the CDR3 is TGTGCCAGCAGTCCGACCCACAGTGGAAACACCATATATTTT.

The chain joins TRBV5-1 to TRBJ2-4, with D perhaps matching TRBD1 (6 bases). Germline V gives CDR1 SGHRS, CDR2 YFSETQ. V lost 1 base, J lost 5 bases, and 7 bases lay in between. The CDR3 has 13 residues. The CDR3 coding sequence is TGCGCCAGCAGCTTGAACAGGGAAAACATTCAGTACTTC. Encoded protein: CASSLNRENIQYF.